Shown below are 19 T cell receptor beta chains from a single sample sequenced in a study of shared clonotypes between healthy human individuals. Libraries were prepared by immunoSEQ multiplex PCR; TCRdb keeps only in-frame clonotypes and omits some of them. The sample contains 2.3 million or so clones, 85% to 95% of which appear only once. The sample taken for sequencing was naive CD4+ T cells from PBMCs. Subset described: CD45RA+ positively selected. The receptors stem from a man between 18 and 35 years old in good health. Some clones in this sample may be carry-over from other donors' samples.

The chain joins TRBV28 to TRBJ1-4; maybe TRBD1 (5 bases). V lost 3 bases and J 3 bases, leaving 17 bases between the germline ends. CDR3 length: 17 residues. The germline V gene encodes CDR1 MDHEN and CDR2 SYDVKM. Here the CDR3 reads CASSLGVLGGANEKLFF. The CDR3 nucleotides are TGTGCCAGCAGTTTGGGGGTGTTGGGGGGAGCTAATGAAAAACTGTTTTTT.

The chain uses TRBV19 and TRBJ2-1; D perhaps matches TRBD1 (6 bases). Deletions cut 5 bases from V and 8 bases from J, with 22 bases between. The CDR3 has 16 residues. Germline V gives CDR1 LNHDA, CDR2 SQIVND (reference sequence). The DNA of the CDR3 is TGTGCCAGTAGTGGGGGCATATTCTCAAGGTGGGATGAGCAGTTCTTC. Encoded protein: CASSGGIFSRWDEQFF.

This sequence joins TRBV27 and TRBJ1-2; 10 nucleotides agree with TRBD1. This CDR3 comprises 17 residues. The V segment lost 5 bases and the J segment 8 bases; nucleotides outside the gene matches: 17. The germline V gene has CDR1 MNHEY and CDR2 SMNVEV (reference sequence). CDR3 in amino acids: CASSLLGQGTGEIGYTF. The DNA for the CDR3 is TGTGCCAGCAGTCTCTTAGGTCAGGGGACAGGGGAGATAGGCTACACCTTC.

The chain recombines TRBV4-3 with TRBJ2-7, with 7 bases that match TRBD1. This CDR3 spans 15 amino acids. In germline, CDR1 is LGHNA, CDR2 YSLEER. J was trimmed by 0 bases and V by 4 bases; bases with no gene match: 6. The chain's CDR3 is CASSPSDRNSYEQYF. In DNA form, the CDR3 reads TGCGCCAGCAGCCCTTCGGACAGGAACTCCTACGAGCAGTACTTC.

Of note for this clone: Other DNA sequences in this specimen translate into the identical CDR3. This rearrangement joins TRBV5-1 to TRBJ1-1; perhaps TRBD1 as D (5 bases). V lost 0 bases, J lost 1 base, and 7 bases lay in between. The CDR3 loop spans 14 amino acids. CDR1 is SGHRS and CDR2 is YFSETQ in the germline V gene. The CDR3 is CASSLAGTNTEAFF. The DNA for the CDR3 is TGCGCCAGCAGCTTGGCCGGGACGAACACTGAAGCTTTCTTT.

The CDR3 here is CASSYSRPGTEAFF. CDR3 nucleotide sequence: TGTGCCAGCAGTTACTCCCGGCCAGGCACTGAAGCTTTCTTT. The genes are TRBV6-6 and TRBJ1-1, with unresolved D. The CDR3 length is 14 residues. Germline-derived CDR1 and CDR2 are MNHNY and SVGAGI (reference sequence). V lost 0 bases, J lost 4 bases, and 9 bases lay in between.

Turning to this clone: In the same sample, other DNA sequences code for this CDR3. CDR3 bases: TGTGCCAGCTCACCACCAGGGGGGAGCACAGATACGCAGTATTTT. It translates to CASSPPGGSTDTQYF. This sequence joins TRBV18 and TRBJ2-3; D tentatively reads TRBD1 or TRBD2 (6 bases each). CDR3 size: 15 residues. V was trimmed by 0 bases and J by 0 bases, leaving 7 bases between them. Germline CDR1 is KGHSH and CDR2 is LQKENI. The whole variable domain, filled in from reference TRBV18 and TRBJ2-3, reads NAGVMQNPRHLVRRRGQEARLRCSPMKGHSHVYWYRQLPEEGLKFMVYLQKENIIDESGMPKERFSAEFPKEGPSILRIQQVVRGDSAAYFCASSPPGGSTDTQYFGPGTRLTVL.

In this sample, this clone turned up once. The rearrangement links TRBV5-1 to TRBJ2-7; 11 bases map to TRBD1. V lost 3 bases to trimming and J lost 0 bases; unmatched junction nucleotides: 5. The CDR3 has 16 amino acids. In germline, CDR1 is SGHRS, CDR2 YFSETQ. The CDR3 coding sequence is TGCGCCAGCAGCTACTCCGGGACAGGGGGCTCCTACGAGCAGTACTTC. It encodes CASSYSGTGGSYEQYF.

V and J are TRBV28 and TRBJ1-2, with unresolved D. The CDR3 is 11 residues long. Trimming removed 6 bases at V and 6 bases at J, with 8 bases between. Per the germline V gene, CDR1 is MDHEN and CDR2 is SYDVKM. The CDR3 DNA reads TGTGCCAGCAGCTTCAGCAATGGCTACACCTTC. Encoded protein: CASSFSNGYTF.

J is TRBJ2-2 and V is TRBV7-9; the D is unclear. Trimming left V 5 bases short and J 2 bases short, with 15 bases between. CDR1 is SEHNR and CDR2 is FQNEAQ in the germline V gene (reference sequence). CDR3 length: 16 amino acids. This chain's CDR3 is CASSLGPIRNTGELFF. CDR3 coding DNA: TGTGCCAGCAGCCTCGGACCGATCCGCAACACCGGGGAGCTGTTTTTT.

The chain couples TRBV6-1 to TRBJ2-7, with a weak D call TRBD2 (6 bases). Germline V gene lookup returns CDR1 MNHNS and CDR2 SASEGT. The CDR3 has 15 residues. V lost 6 bases, J lost 0 bases, and 15 bases lay in between. The CDR3 spells CASRKGGDHSYEQYF. CDR3 DNA sequence: TGTGCCAGCAGGAAAGGCGGGGACCACTCCTACGAGCAGTACTTC.

This clone was seen just once. The V call is TRBV2, the J call TRBJ2-1; 12 bases line up with TRBD2. V lost 8 bases, J lost 4 bases, and 3 bases stayed unmatched. From germline, CDR1 is SNHLY and CDR2 FYNNEI. This CDR3 region has 14 residues. The CDR3, as DNA: TGTGCCAGCGGGACTAGCGGGCGATACAATGAGCAGTTCTTC. Protein: CASGTSGRYNEQFF.

The chain is built from TRBV6-6 and TRBJ1-4; D is possibly TRBD1 (6 bases). Trimming left V 4 bases short and J 2 bases short, with 11 bases between. The CDR3 loop spans 15 amino acids. Looked up from germline, CDR1 is MNHNY and CDR2 is SVGAGI (reference sequence). In DNA, the CDR3 is TGTGCCAGCAGTTCAACAGGGTCCACTAATGAAAAACTGTTTTTT. Its protein is CASSSTGSTNEKLFF.

The chain has TRBV7-9 and TRBJ2-7; TRBD2 matches at 10 bases. V shed 5 bases, J shed 4 bases, and the junction held 8 bases outside the gene matches. This CDR3 is built from 15 residues. Germline-derived CDR1 and CDR2 are SEHNR and FQNEAQ (reference sequence). Written as DNA, the CDR3 is TGTGCCAGCAGCCCTCCTAGCGGGAGAAGATACGAGCAGTACTTC. This translates into CASSPPSGRRYEQYF.

The rearrangement uses TRBV7-9 and TRBJ1-4, with 7 bases identical to TRBD1. Germline loops: CDR1 SEHNR, CDR2 FQNEAQ (reference sequence). CDR3 length equals 15 residues. The V segment lost 4 bases and the J segment 4 bases; nucleotides outside the gene matches: 6. CDR3 DNA: TGTGCCAGCAGCTCCAGACAGGGAGATAATGAAAAACTGTTTTTT. Amino acid sequence: CASSSRQGDNEKLFF.

The CDR3 is CASSEYIGGGQNTGELFF. CDR3 DNA sequence: TGTGCCAGCAGTGAATATATTGGTGGGGGTCAGAACACCGGGGAGCTGTTTTTT. The J gene is TRBJ2-2, the V gene TRBV25-1; either TRBD1 or TRBD2 may fit D (5 bases each). Trimming pared 0 bases from V and 1 base from J, leaving 15 bases between. CDR1 and CDR2 (germline): MGHDK, SYGVNS. The CDR3 is made up of 18 amino acids.

The rearrangement joins TRBV18 to TRBJ1-3, with unresolved D. This CDR3 is 17 amino acids long. V dropped 4 bases and J dropped 0 bases, with 16 bases sitting between them. Per the germline V gene, CDR1 is KGHSH and CDR2 is LQKENI. DNA for the CDR3: TGTGCCAGCTCACTACATCGGTTGGAGTTCTCTGGAAACACCATATATTTT. Its protein product is CASSLHRLEFSGNTIYF.

This rearrangement joins TRBV7-3 to TRBJ2-1; 7 bases match TRBD2. V was clipped by 0 bases and J by 2 bases; unmatched bases: 7. The length of the CDR3 is 17 residues. Germline loops: CDR1 SGHTA, CDR2 FQGTGA. The CDR3 coding sequence is TGTGCCAGCAGCTTAACGCGGGAGAGGGCAGCCTACAATGAGCAGTTCTTC. This codes for CASSLTRERAAYNEQFF.

This rearrangement joins TRBV7-9 to TRBJ1-1, with D perhaps TRBD1 (5 bases). V lost 3 bases and J lost 3, with 11 bases in between. Per germline, CDR1 SEHNR and CDR2 FQNEAQ (reference sequence). The CDR3 contains 14 residues. This chain's CDR3 is CASSFVGVDTEAFF. Written as DNA, the CDR3 is TGTGCCAGCAGCTTTGTGGGGGTGGACACTGAAGCTTTCTTT. Filled out from reference TRBV7-9 and TRBJ1-1, the complete variable domain reads DTGVSQNPRHKITKRGQNVTFRCDPISEHNRLYWYRQTLGQGPEFLTYFQNEAQLEKSRLLSDRFSAERPKGSFSTLEIQRTEQGDSAMYLCASSFVGVDTEAFFGQGTRLTVV.